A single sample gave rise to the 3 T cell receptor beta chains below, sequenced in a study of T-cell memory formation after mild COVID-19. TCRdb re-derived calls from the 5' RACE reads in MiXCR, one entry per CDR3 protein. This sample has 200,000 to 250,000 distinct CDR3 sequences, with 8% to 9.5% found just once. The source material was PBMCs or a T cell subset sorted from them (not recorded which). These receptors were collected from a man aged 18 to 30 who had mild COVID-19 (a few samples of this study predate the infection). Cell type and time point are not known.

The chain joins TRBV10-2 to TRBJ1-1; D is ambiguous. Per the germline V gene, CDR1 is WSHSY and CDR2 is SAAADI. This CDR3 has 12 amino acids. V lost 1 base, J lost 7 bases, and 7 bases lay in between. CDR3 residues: CASSEFAVEAFF. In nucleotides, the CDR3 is TGCGCCAGCAGTGAGTTCGCAGTTGAAGCTTTCTTT.

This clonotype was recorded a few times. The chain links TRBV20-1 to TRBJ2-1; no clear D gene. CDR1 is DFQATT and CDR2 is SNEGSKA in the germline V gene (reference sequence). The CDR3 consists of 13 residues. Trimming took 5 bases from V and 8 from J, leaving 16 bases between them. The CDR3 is CSAGRLQRHEQFF. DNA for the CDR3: TGCAGTGCTGGACGCCTCCAGCGCCATGAGCAGTTCTTC.

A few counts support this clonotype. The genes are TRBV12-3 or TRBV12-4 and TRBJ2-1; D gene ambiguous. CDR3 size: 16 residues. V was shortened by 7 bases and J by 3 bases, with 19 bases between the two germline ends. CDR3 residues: CASTPVGPINYNEQFF. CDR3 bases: TGTGCCAGCACCCCGGTAGGACCGATCAACTACAATGAGCAGTTCTTC.